What follows are 27 T cell receptor beta chains derived from one specimen sequenced in a study of blood T cell repertoires in COVID-19 (dated by TCRdb to 2018 to 2020). The library was made by the immunoSEQ multiplex PCR assay. TCRdb re-hosts the immuneACCESS table, in-frame sequences only. Its copies lack some clones; in the studies checked, an unresolved V gene accounts for under half of them, and the cause for the rest is not known. In all, the sample holds approximately 75,000 clones, and about four fifths of those were seen once. 7.4% of the sample is in the top ten clones. Material: peripheral blood. The receptors were sampled from a human donor in a cohort sampled during active COVID-19.

The genes are TRBV19 and TRBJ1-5; no firm D call. The germline gives CDR1 LNHDA, CDR2 SQIVND (reference sequence). The CDR3 spans 14 residues. The V end was cut by 5 bases, the J end by 0 bases, with 8 bases between. CDR3 nucleotides: TGTGCCAGTAGTTGGGAGGGTAGCAATCAGCCCCAGCATTTT. It encodes CASSWEGSNQPQHF.

The chain combines TRBV5-1 with TRBJ1-1, with TRBD1 matching 7 bases. V trimming: 4 bases; J trimming: 8 bases; junction bases outside the gene matches: 8. Germline V gene lookup returns CDR1 SGHRS and CDR2 YFSETQ. This CDR3 comprises 13 residues. CDR3 in amino acids: CASSLGGQAEAFF. The DNA of the CDR3 is TGCGCCAGCAGCCTGGGAGGACAGGCCGAAGCTTTCTTT.

This chain connects TRBV5-4 to TRBJ2-7, with TRBD1 matching over 9 bases. The J segment lost 3 bases and the V segment lost 4 bases, leaving 8 bases of the junction unmatched. CDR1 SGHNT and CDR2 YYREEE come from the germline V gene (reference sequence). The CDR3 is 15 amino acids. The CDR3 reads CASSAAGQGRYEQYF. CDR3 nucleotides: TGTGCCAGCAGCGCTGCGGGACAGGGACGCTACGAGCAGTACTTC. The variable domain in full, completed from reference TRBV5-4 and TRBJ2-7, reads ETGVTQSPTHLIKTRGQQVTLRCSSQSGHNTVSWYQQALGQGPQFIFQYYREEENGRGNFPPRFSGLQFPNYSSELNVNALELDDSALYLCASSAAGQGRYEQYFGPGTRLTVT.

V gene TRBV23-1 combines with J gene TRBJ2-7, with TRBD2 identical over 8 bases. TRBV23-1 falls under the ORF class, with uncertain function. With 4 bases clipped from V and 4 bases from J, the junction kept 6 bases outside the gene matches. The CDR3 sequence is 14 residues long. CDR3 residues: CASSLRRGAYEQYF. CDR3 DNA sequence: TGCGCCAGCAGTCTACGGCGGGGGGCGTACGAGCAGTACTTC.

The CDR3 DNA reads TGTGCCAGCAGCTTCCAGGGGGTTTCGGGTTCACCCCTCCACTTT. Amino acid sequence: CASSFQGVSGSPLHF. This chain links TRBV5-6 with TRBJ1-6, with 7 positions matching TRBD1. Trimming cost V 2 bases and J 9 bases; bases outside gene matches: 8. The CDR3 covers 15 residues. Looked up from germline, CDR1 is SGHDT and CDR2 is YYEEEE.

The rearrangement uses TRBV7-2 and TRBJ1-2; 8 bases are a match to TRBD1. Germline CDR1 reads SGHTA; CDR2 reads FQGNSA. J was trimmed by 4 bases and V by 3 bases; bases with no gene match: 7. This CDR3 has 15 amino acids. This CDR3 reads CASSFSRGLAYGYTF. CDR3 in DNA: TGTGCCAGCAGCTTTAGCAGGGGGCTAGCCTATGGCTACACCTTC.

This clone has just a few counts. V gene TRBV19 combines with J gene TRBJ2-5, with no clear D. Deletions cut 3 bases from V and 5 bases from J, with 16 bases between. CDR3 length: 15 amino acids. CDR1 and CDR2 (germline): LNHDA, SQIVND (reference sequence). CDR3 nucleotides: TGTGCCAGTAGTATGATCCCCCCCTCAGCGGAGACCCAGTACTTC. It is translated as CASSMIPPSAETQYF.

Written as DNA, the CDR3 is TGTGCCAGCAGCCGACAGGCTCACACTGAAGCTTTCTTT. It encodes CASSRQAHTEAFF. V gene TRBV12-3 or TRBV12-4 combines with J gene TRBJ1-1; TRBD1 is a possible D gene (6 bases). V was trimmed by 6 bases and J by 3 bases, leaving 11 bases between them. The CDR3 runs to 13 residues.

The chain links TRBV9 to TRBJ2-7; 8 bases map to TRBD2. Per germline, CDR1 SGDLS and CDR2 YYNGEE. The CDR3 is 16 amino acids. Trimming cost V 4 bases and J 1 base; bases outside gene matches: 10. The DNA for the CDR3 is TGTGCCAGCAGCCTCCGAGGGGCTAGCGGGTCCTACGAGCAGTACTTC. Translated, it gives CASSLRGASGSYEQYF.

The V and J genes are TRBV4-2 and TRBJ2-1; 14 bases agree with TRBD2. This CDR3 has 20 residues. The ends lost 0 bases at V and 0 bases at J; junction bases unmatched: 7. The V gene's germline CDR1 is LGHNA and CDR2 YNFKEQ. CDR3 in amino acids: CASSQELTSGGANSYNEQFF. The CDR3 DNA reads as TGTGCCAGCAGCCAAGAACTGACTAGCGGGGGGGCCAACTCCTACAATGAGCAGTTCTTC.

The CDR3 DNA follows: TGTGCCAGCAGTTACTTAGCTGGCGGGGAGCTGTTTTTT. Translation gives CASSYLAGGELFF. This rearrangement joins TRBV6-6 to TRBJ2-2; D uncertain. Trimming took off 1 base at V and 7 bases at J, with 7 bases between the two ends. This CDR3 comprises 13 residues. Germline CDR1 reads MNHNY; CDR2 reads SVGAGI (reference sequence).

The V gene is TRBV7-2, the J gene TRBJ1-4, with D possibly being TRBD1 (5 bases). CDR1 and CDR2 (germline): SGHTA, FQGNSA. The ends were cut back, 4 bases at V and 7 bases at J, with 13 bases in the middle. CDR3 length equals 14 residues. The CDR3 loop is CASSSRGKGEKLFF. The CDR3 DNA reads TGTGCCAGCAGCTCTCGGGGGAAGGGTGAAAAACTGTTTTTT.

The CDR3 is CASSVVGDNSPLHF. For the CDR3, the DNA is TGTGCCAGCAGCGTAGTCGGAGATAATTCACCCCTCCACTTT. This chain uses TRBV9 with TRBJ1-6, with D unclear. CDR1 is SGDLS, CDR2 YYNGEE, per germline. Trimming cost V 0 bases and J 5 bases, with 6 bases left between them. CDR3 length equals 14 residues. Complete variable domain (other parts from reference TRBV9 and TRBJ1-6): DSGVTQTPKHLITATGQRVTLRCSPRSGDLSVYWYQQSLDQGLQFLIQYYNGEERAKGNILERFSAQQFPDLHSELNLSSLELGDSALYFCASSVVGDNSPLHFGNGTRLTVT.

The chain has TRBV3-1 (or the pseudogene TRBV3-2) and TRBJ1-6, with 7 bases lining up with TRBD1. This CDR3 is built from 13 residues. The germline gives CDR1 LGHDT, CDR2 YNNKEL (reference sequence). Unmatched junction bases numbered 2, after V lost 4 bases and J lost 8 bases. The CDR3 reads CASSPDRDSPLHF. The CDR3 DNA sequence: TGTGCCAGCAGCCCCGACAGGGATTCACCCCTCCACTTT.

This sequence joins TRBV7-6 and TRBJ1-1, with 7 bases fitting TRBD1. Trimming removed 1 base from V and 1 base from J; junction bases left unmatched: 3. Germline V gene sequence: CDR1 SGHVS, CDR2 FNYEAQ. The CDR3 is 15 residues long. The CDR3 DNA is TGTGCCAGCAGCTTAGAGGGGGCGACGAACACTGAAGCTTTCTTT. This codes for CASSLEGATNTEAFF.

This chain links TRBV3-1 (or the pseudogene TRBV3-2) with TRBJ2-7, with 12 bases lining up with TRBD2. This CDR3 is built from 14 residues. The V gene end was trimmed by 4 bases and the J gene end by 6 bases; junction bases not matched to a gene: 4. Germline CDR1 reads LGHDT; CDR2 reads YNNKEL (reference sequence). The CDR3 nucleotides read TGTGCCAGCAGCCTGACTAGCGGGGGTTCCGAGCAGTACTTC. Translating gives CASSLTSGGSEQYF.

The chain couples TRBV7-9 to TRBJ1-2; D possibly corresponds to TRBD1 (6 bases). This CDR3 has 12 residues. Germline assignment: CDR1 SEHNR and CDR2 FQNEAQ (reference sequence). CDR3 nucleotides: TGTGCAGCTCGCATGGGGGCGGGTGGCTACACCTTC. The encoded protein is CAARMGAGGYTF.

J is TRBJ1-2 and V is TRBV5-3; the D gene is possibly TRBD1 (5 bases). TRBV5-3 is identified as an open reading frame with a role that is uncertain. The V end lost 6 bases, the J end lost 7 bases, and 13 bases lay between the germline ends. CDR3 length equals 12 residues. The CDR3 sequence is CARIQGPGGYTF. CDR3 bases: TGTGCCAGAATCCAGGGTCCAGGTGGCTACACCTTC.

The CDR3 DNA reads as TGTGCCAGCACCGAGGGATTGGTCAGTTCCTACGAGCAGTACTTC. Its protein is CASTEGLVSSYEQYF. The rearrangement joins TRBV2 to TRBJ2-7; perhaps TRBD2 as D (5 bases). From germline, CDR1 is SNHLY and CDR2 FYNNEI. V was clipped by 7 bases and J by 1 base, with 17 bases between them. There are 15 residues in the CDR3.

The CDR3 sequence: CASSLGGGRTYEQYF. Written as DNA, the CDR3 is TGTGCCAGCAGTTTAGGAGGAGGTCGCACCTACGAGCAGTACTTC. The chain couples TRBV27 to TRBJ2-7, with D perhaps matching TRBD2 (5 bases). Looked up from germline, CDR1 is MNHEY and CDR2 is SMNVEV (reference sequence). Trimming took off 2 bases at V and 2 bases at J, with 13 bases between the two ends. The CDR3 is 15 amino acids.

V is TRBV5-1 and J is TRBJ1-3; D might be TRBD1 (5 bases). Trimming removed 3 bases at V and 0 bases at J, with 16 bases between. From germline, CDR1 is SGHRS and CDR2 YFSETQ. CDR3 size: 17 residues. CDR3 in DNA: TGCGCCAGCAGCTCCCAGGCGCAGGGCTTCTCTGGAAACACCATATATTTT. This encodes CASSSQAQGFSGNTIYF.

This clone was observed once. The V gene is TRBV19, the J gene TRBJ1-6, with D possibly being TRBD1 (5 bases). CDR3 length: 17 residues. Trimming pared 6 bases from V and 7 bases from J, leaving 22 bases between. Germline CDR1 reads LNHDA; CDR2 reads SQIVND (reference sequence). CDR3: CASSTTGGEFKNSPLHF. CDR3 sequence (DNA): TGTGCCAGTAGCACCACTGGGGGGGAGTTTAAAAATTCACCCCTCCACTTT.

The chain combines TRBV7-9 with TRBJ2-1; no clear D gene. V lost 5 bases and J 9 bases, leaving 8 bases between the germline ends. This CDR3 region has 11 residues. Per germline, CDR1 SEHNR and CDR2 FQNEAQ (reference sequence). The CDR3 region is CASSASIEQFF. Here the CDR3 DNA reads TGTGCCAGCAGCGCCAGTATTGAGCAGTTCTTC.

The CDR3 reads CASSVGQGFYEQYF. DNA of the CDR3: TGTGCCAGCAGCGTAGGACAGGGATTTTACGAGCAGTACTTC. The rearrangement links TRBV9 to TRBJ2-7; 7 bases match TRBD1. V shed 0 bases and J 4 bases; nucleotides not matched to a gene: 4. Germline lookup yields CDR1 SGDLS and CDR2 YYNGEE. The CDR3 is made up of 14 amino acids.

The chain uses TRBV7-9 and TRBJ1-1, with D maybe TRBD1 (5 bases). This CDR3 is 15 amino acids long. Trimming left V 1 base short and J 1 base short, with 10 bases between. Germline V gene lookup returns CDR1 SEHNR and CDR2 FQNEAQ (reference sequence). CDR3: CASSLGGASNTEAFF. The CDR3 DNA is TGTGCCAGCAGCTTAGGGGGCGCCTCGAACACTGAAGCTTTCTTT.

The chain links TRBV12-3 or TRBV12-4 to TRBJ1-1; D may be TRBD1 (5 bases). CDR3 length: 13 amino acids. Trimming removed 2 bases from V and 7 bases from J, with 11 bases in between. The CDR3 DNA follows: TGTGCCAGCAGTTTAAGGACAACCTATGAAGCTTTCTTT. Translation: CASSLRTTYEAFF.

The chain uses TRBV9 and TRBJ1-2; D gene unclear. From germline, CDR1 is SGDLS and CDR2 YYNGEE. The ends were cut back, 4 bases at V and 1 base at J, with 17 bases in the middle. The CDR3 covers 16 residues. In DNA, the CDR3 is TGTGCCAGCAGCCCCATAGCGGCGAGACATAACTATGGCTACACCTTC. Its translation: CASSPIAARHNYGYTF.